Described below is a single TCR beta chain sequence and its context. Assay: immunoSEQ multiplex PCR; the TCRdb copy retains only in-frame clones and omits some. The table shows under 85,000 clones, with about 90% occurring only once. Seattle researchers signed up patients amid active infection and tracked them longitudinally. The sample comes from a study of blood T cell repertoires in COVID-19. On the study more broadly: The analysed material was cDNA or gDNA that came from T cells, B-cell-depleted T cells, or PBMCs.

The CDR3 spans 19 residues. The ends lost 3 bases at V and 3 bases at J; junction bases unmatched: 13. CDR1 and CDR2 (germline): SGHRS, YFSETQ. V is TRBV5-1 and J is TRBJ2-3; 13 bases are a match to TRBD2. The source is a middle-aged man with COVID-19, enrolled during active disease. The sequenced material came from peripheral blood. The CDR3 DNA reads as TGCGCCAGCAGCTCGTTCCCGCGGACTAGCGGGGGCCATACAGATACGCAGTATTTT. Its translation is CASSSFPRTSGGHTDTQYF.